These 22 T cell receptor beta chains came from one sample sequenced in a study of blood T cell repertoires in COVID-19. Some clones are missing from TCRdb's copy, which holds only in-frame ones; the method was immunoSEQ multiplex PCR. The sample has some 120,000 clones, 70% to 85% seen once; the top ten hold around 15%. Source material: peripheral blood. Every receptor here comes from a woman aged 50 to 60 with acute or convalescent COVID-19.

The chain uses TRBV10-1 and TRBJ1-2; possible D gene TRBD1, 6 bases. Germline CDR1 WNHNN, CDR2 SYGVQD (reference sequence). This CDR3 contains 13 residues. Trimming removed 2 bases at V and 4 bases at J, with 8 bases between. The CDR3 loop reads CASSEDRTYGYTF. For the CDR3, the DNA is TGCGCCAGCAGTGAGGACAGGACCTATGGCTACACCTTC.

This clone was seen only once. DNA for the CDR3: TGTGCCAGCAGCCCTGGACAGACCGGGGAGCTGTTTTTT. Its protein product is CASSPGQTGELFF. The V gene is TRBV6-4, the J gene TRBJ2-2; possible D gene TRBD1, 6 bases. Between the trimmed V and J ends, which lost 6 bases and 5 bases, there was a span of 10 bases. The CDR3 has 13 amino acids. Germline V lookup: CDR1 MRHNA, CDR2 SNTAGT.

The rearrangement links TRBV5-1 to TRBJ1-1; TRBD1 matches at 8 bases. The CDR3 covers 15 residues. The germline CDR1 and CDR2 sequences are SGHRS and YFSETQ. With 3 bases clipped from V and 4 bases from J, the junction kept 8 bases outside the gene matches. CDR3 DNA: TGCGCCAGCAGCTCCGGACAGGGAATTATCACTGAAGCTTTCTTT. Amino acid sequence: CASSSGQGIITEAFF.

This chain joins TRBV7-3 and TRBJ1-1, with D perhaps matching TRBD1 (5 bases). CDR1 SGHTA and CDR2 FQGTGA come from the germline V gene. V was pared by 0 bases and J by 5 bases, with 10 bases between. There are 14 residues in the CDR3. CDR3 loop: CASSLTTVETEAFF. CDR3 DNA sequence: TGTGCCAGCAGCTTAACGACAGTGGAGACTGAAGCTTTCTTT. The full variable domain, rest sourced from reference TRBV7-3 and TRBJ1-1, is GAGVSQTPSNKVTEKGKYVELRCDPISGHTALYWYRQSLGQGPEFLIYFQGTGAADDSGLPNDRFFAVRPEGSVSTLKIQRTERGDSAVYLCASSLTTVETEAFFGQGTRLTVV.

The CDR3 is CASSQGNRGVFF. The CDR3 DNA sequence: TGTGCCAGCAGCCAAGGGAACAGGGGAGTGTTCTTC. The chain is built from TRBV3-1 (or the pseudogene TRBV3-2) and TRBJ2-1; 7 positions match TRBD1. CDR1 and CDR2 (germline): LGHDT, YNNKEL (reference sequence). Trimming took 1 base from V and 15 from J; bases not matched to a gene: 6. The CDR3 extends over 12 amino acids.

The chain links TRBV29-1 to TRBJ1-1; no clear D. V lost 2 bases, J lost 2 bases, and 12 bases lay in between. Germline-derived CDR1 and CDR2 are SQVTM and ANQGSEA. The length of the CDR3 is 14 residues. CDR3 loop: CSVETPGRNTEAFF. As DNA, the CDR3 is TGCAGCGTTGAAACACCGGGAAGAAACACTGAAGCTTTCTTT.

The chain uses TRBV5-1 and TRBJ1-1, with D unresolved. Germline assignment: CDR1 SGHRS and CDR2 YFSETQ. This CDR3 contains 12 residues. V lost 0 bases to trimming and J lost 7 bases, with 7 bases between them. The CDR3 DNA reads TGCGCCAGCAGCTTGGTATCGGGTGAAGCTTTCTTT. Translating it yields CASSLVSGEAFF.

The V and J genes are TRBV3-1 (or the pseudogene TRBV3-2) and TRBJ1-2; 8 bases agree with TRBD1. The CDR3 consists of 15 residues. V trimming: 3 bases; J trimming: 6 bases; junction bases outside the gene matches: 9. The germline CDR1 and CDR2 sequences are LGHDT and YNNKEL (reference sequence). CDR3 sequence reads: CASSQAGGRGHGYTF. The CDR3 DNA is TGTGCCAGCAGCCAGGCCGGGGGCAGGGGGCATGGCTACACCTTC.

This clone was counted between two and nine times. The gene calls are TRBV7-2 and TRBJ1-4; the match to TRBD1 covers 7 bases. Losses at the gene ends were 0 bases for V and 4 bases for J; bases not matched to a gene: 8. In germline, CDR1 is SGHTA, CDR2 FQGNSA. CDR3 length equals 17 residues. As DNA, the CDR3 is TGTGCCAGCAGCTTAGCGTCTGGGACAGCACGTAATGAAAAACTGTTTTTT. It translates to CASSLASGTARNEKLFF.

The V call is TRBV11-2, the J call TRBJ2-4; D remains unclear. V was cut by 1 base and J by 0 bases, with 16 bases left in between. CDR1 SGHAT and CDR2 FQNNGV come from the germline V gene. This CDR3 spans 18 amino acids. CDR3 sequence: CASSLGVLGSLAKNIQYF. The CDR3 nucleotides are TGTGCCAGCAGCTTAGGGGTCTTGGGCTCACTAGCCAAAAACATTCAGTACTTC.

This chain links TRBV29-1 with TRBJ2-3; D is perhaps TRBD1 (5 bases). The CDR3 is 12 residues long. Germline V gene data show CDR1 as SQVTM and CDR2 as ANQGSEA. The V and J ends lost 0 bases and 5 bases respectively, with 6 bases between them. The CDR3 DNA reads TGCAGCGTTGAAGATAGGGGAGATACGCAGTATTTT. It translates to CSVEDRGDTQYF.

The rearrangement links TRBV19 to TRBJ1-5; D might be TRBD1 (6 bases). The CDR3 length is 14 residues. Germline CDR1 reads LNHDA; CDR2 reads SQIVND (reference sequence). V was pared by 3 bases and J by 4 bases, with 10 bases between. The DNA of the CDR3 is TGTGCCAGTAGTATTGGGGGCAAGAATCAGCCCCAGCATTTT. Protein: CASSIGGKNQPQHF.

The V gene is TRBV2, the J gene TRBJ1-5; D perhaps matches TRBD1 (6 bases). The V end lost 5 bases, the J end lost 5 bases, and 10 bases lay between the germline ends. The CDR3 covers 13 residues. The V gene's germline CDR1 is SNHLY and CDR2 FYNNEI. CDR3 coding DNA: TGTGCCAGCAGTAAACAGGGAGATCAGCCCCAGCATTTT. It encodes CASSKQGDQPQHF. Filled out from reference TRBV2 and TRBJ1-5, the complete variable domain reads EPEVTQTPSHQVTQMGQEVILRCVPISNHLYFYWYRQILGQKVEFLVSFYNNEISEKSEIFDDQFSVERPDGSNFTLKIRSTKLEDSAMYFCASSKQGDQPQHFGDGTRLSIL.

The J gene is TRBJ2-3, the V gene TRBV28; 9 nucleotides align to TRBD1. Germline-derived CDR1 and CDR2 are MDHEN and SYDVKM. This CDR3 has 18 residues. The junction had 12 bases not matched to a gene; V was cut back by 5 bases and J by 0 bases. CDR3 in amino acids: CASSTTIGTGSSTDTQYF. CDR3 nucleotides: TGTGCCAGCAGTACAACTATTGGGACAGGGTCTAGCACAGATACGCAGTATTTT.

CDR3 protein: CASSPLGRAGVYNEQFF. The CDR3 nucleotides are TGCGCCAGCAGCCCCCTTGGTAGGGCGGGGGTCTACAATGAGCAGTTCTTC. This chain connects TRBV5-1 to TRBJ2-1; 7 nucleotides line up with TRBD2. The CDR3 has 17 residues. The V and J ends lost 4 bases and 3 bases, in that order; junction bases with no gene match: 13. Looked up from germline, CDR1 is SGHRS and CDR2 is YFSETQ.

This clone was detected a few times. This chain joins TRBV2 and TRBJ2-7, with 9 bases identical to TRBD1. The CDR3 runs to 17 residues. J gave up 0 bases and V 3 bases, and 9 bases lay outside the gene matches. CDR1 and CDR2 (germline): SNHLY, FYNNEI. CDR3 amino acids: CASSDLGGTGSSYEQYF. CDR3 DNA sequence: TGTGCCAGCAGTGATCTGGGCGGGACAGGGAGCTCCTACGAGCAGTACTTC.

The chain links TRBV24-1 to TRBJ1-2; no clear D gene. The V gene lost 5 bases and the J gene lost 8 bases, with 8 bases spanning the gap. CDR1 and CDR2 (germline): KGHDR, SFDVKD. CDR3 length equals 11 residues. CDR3 in DNA: TGTGCCACCAGTGGGGCAGAAGGCTACACCTTC. Its protein product is CATSGAEGYTF.

This chain uses TRBV4-1 with TRBJ2-3; a weak D match, TRBD2 (6 bases). CDR3 length: 18 residues. The germline V and J ends were trimmed by 1 base and 0 bases, with 17 bases remaining between them. Germline assignment: CDR1 MGHRA and CDR2 YSYEKL. In DNA, the CDR3 is TGCGCCAGCAGCCAAGTTCCCGGGAGAATGACTAGCACAGATACGCAGTATTTT. Its translation is CASSQVPGRMTSTDTQYF.

On this clone itself: The same CDR3 arises from other DNA sequences in this sample as well. V usage is TRBV5-1 and J usage is TRBJ1-1, with TRBD1 identical over 8 bases. Germline trimming cut 1 base from V and 3 bases from J; bases unmatched to any gene: 5. The CDR3 spans 15 residues. Germline V gene lookup returns CDR1 SGHRS and CDR2 YFSETQ. CDR3 nucleotides: TGCGCCAGCAGCTTGCAGGGGGCTGGGGACACTGAAGCTTTCTTT. This sequence encodes CASSLQGAGDTEAFF.

Note on this clone: The junction departs from the called germline gene at one end, perhaps through a read error. The chain joins TRBV3-1 (or the pseudogene TRBV3-2) to TRBJ1-1; TRBD1 matches at 12 bases. Germline values: CDR1 LGHDT, CDR2 YNNKEL (reference sequence). This CDR3 has 16 amino acids. The DNA for the CDR3 is TGTGCCAGCAGCTACGGGACAGGGGGCCTGAATACTGAAGCTTTCTTT. Amino acid sequence: CASSYGTGGLNTEAFF.

The chain joins TRBV9 to TRBJ2-3; the D gene is possibly TRBD2 (5 bases). The CDR3 extends over 15 amino acids. The V gene's germline CDR1 is SGDLS and CDR2 YYNGEE. Trimming shortened V by 0 bases and J by 4 bases, and 12 bases separated the two germline ends. The CDR3 here is CASSVEGTRSDTQYF. CDR3 DNA: TGTGCCAGCAGCGTAGAGGGTACTAGGTCAGATACGCAGTATTTT.

The chain uses TRBV28 and TRBJ1-3; a possible D gene is TRBD1 (6 bases). The CDR3 extends over 15 amino acids. The V end was cut by 4 bases, the J end by 0 bases, with 10 bases between. Germline CDR1 and CDR2: MDHEN and SYDVKM. The CDR3 here is CASSSDRYSGNTIYF. The CDR3 DNA reads as TGTGCCAGCAGTTCCGACAGGTACTCTGGAAACACCATATATTTT.